The present T cell receptor beta chain was sequenced within a study of prognosis after radiotherapy for stage I lung cancer (dated by TCRdb to the early 2020s). Study-wide context: Roughly 20 stage I NSCLC patients were enrolled in Nanjing, China, between 2018 and January 2019. Some 14 of the patients were found to have newly diagnosed primary stage I lung tumors, and 4 or 5 were living with oligometastatic NSCLC after surgical resection of the primary tumor. All patients were considered medically inoperable, owing to comorbidities in roughly 11 and refusal of surgery in about seven. Ages in the cohort of about a dozen men and 6 or 7 women ranged from roughly 53 to 84 years, with a median of 74. More than ten patients had adenocarcinoma and several had squamous cell carcinoma as the tumor histology. Image-guided IMRT or VMAT was used to deliver SBRT in 3 to 5 fractions at a biologically effective dose of at least 100 Gy. No patient received concurrent therapy alongside SBRT. After SBRT, distant metastases developed in four of the 19 patients at a median of about seven months, while the remaining 15 patients had no significant progression. The study profiled peripheral blood TCR beta repertoires from stage I NSCLC patients before and after stereotactic body radiotherapy and related them to distant failure. The study took one blood sample before SBRT and one after SBRT from each of approximately 19 patients and sequenced all 40 or so samples.

This clonotype was seen many times. Its specific antigen is unknown. Within one base of it there is no much larger clone, and no base qualities were kept. On the study overall, not on this receptor specifically: TRBV and TRBJ usage frequencies reportedly varied with metastasis status, involving two V genes at baseline and fewer than 10 V and two J genes after SBRT. After SBRT, the number of unique TCR clones decreased (median approximately 10,000 before versus some 6,900 after; Wilcoxon paired P=0.011). Whether the expanded TCR clones were tumor-specific was not determined. The study was limited by its small cohort and short follow-up, and the findings require independent validation. None of the reported P values were adjusted for multiple comparisons. Post-SBRT Shannon entropy and its change from baseline were lower in patients who developed distant metastases; baseline Shannon entropy was not associated with metastases.

Two rounds of multiplex PCR were performed to amplify the TCR beta CDR3 region from genomic DNA. The first PCR round used primers specific to each TRBV and TRBJ gene, and the primer sequences were filed in Chinese patent CN105087789A. Universal primers were used in the second PCR round. The Roche High Pure PCR Template Preparation Kit was used to extract genomic DNA from frozen PBMCs. The libraries underwent paired-end sequencing with 151 bp reads on an Illumina HiSeq 3000. The paper's data handling went like this. CutAdapt was used to discard raw reads that did not contain the multiplex PCR primer sequences. Using PEAR, the high-quality paired reads were merged into contigs. By alignment to reference sequences, MiXCR assigned TRB V, D and J gene segments to each contig. To remove sequencing errors, CDR3 sequences were clustered according to base quality and sequence similarity. Shannon entropy normalized by the natural log of productive TCR sequence number was used as the measure of diversity. One minus Shannon entropy divided by the natural log of the number of unique clonotypes was used as the definition of clonality. Using the Youden index from ROC curves, the researchers picked the repertoire-metric cut-offs for progression-free survival, and all analyses were carried out in R 3.5.3. TCRdb ran its own pipeline on the public reads, namely fastp trimming at Q25 and MiXCR clone calling, and kept in-frame beta chains. For every CDR3 protein sequence, its rows merge into one entry that carries the most common genes and DNA. The V and J calls, along with clone size, are taken from TCRdb and not from the paper's own processing. The sample table records roughly 30,000 distinct CDR3 sequences; less than 45% of these occur just once. Approximately 17% of the sample goes to the ten largest clones.

All patients had node-negative disease on CT and PET/CT, and none had a history of other malignancies or had previously received chemotherapy or radiotherapy. At each of two time points, six milliliters of peripheral venous blood were collected into EDTA tubes. PBMCs were isolated by Ficoll-Paque Plus density-gradient centrifugation. Immediately after collection, samples were stored at -80 degrees C until analysis. Inclusive of the bounding cysteine and phenylalanine, the CDR3 is 16 residues long. The read is trimmed to its CDR3 DNA, 48 bases read in frame from base 1. Looking up the germline V gene yields CDR1 MNHNS and CDR2 SASEGT. V loses 2 bases at its end and J loses 5 bases; junction bases beyond the gene matches: 10.

Sequenced material: PBMCs, taken before or after stereotactic body radiation therapy (not recorded which). The sequence joins TRBV6-1 to TRBJ2-5, and TRBD2 matches 8 of the central bases. This clonotype was obtained from a donor of 50 years or more with non-small cell lung cancer. The DNA reads TGTGCCAGCAGTGAATACGGGGGGGCCGGGAGGGAGACCCAGTACTTC. Its translation reads: CASSEYGGAGRETQYF.